This TCR beta chain was found in a study of vaccination and CD4 T cells after COVID-19. About the research overall: Four females and six males made up the convalescents, with two Hispanic. Overlapping spike peptides from SARS-CoV-2, HCoV-NL63, HCoV-OC43 and HCoV-229E served to stimulate the cells.

Study-level points and caveats: It was found that, in convalescent patients, 304 of 307 vaccine-specific clones were spike mono-reactive.

CDR3 length equals 12 residues. The V end was cut by 7 bases, the J end by 13 bases, with 14 bases between. As to this clonotype: Its antigen is unknown.

Sample treatment: 10-day PBMC culture with coronavirus spike peptide pools or control peptides (ViraFEST assay). Collection of the unexposed donor's CD4+ T cells took place before the COVID-19 pandemic (2011-2018). Sequence data for DNA of cultured CD4+ T cells were generated by the Oncomine TCR Beta short-read assay. Extraction of genomic DNA was performed on cultured CD4+ T cells. Via MiXCR, TCRdb re-called the PCR reads, giving one row per CDR3 protein. In the table there are roughly 8,000 distinct CDR3 sequences, roughly two fifths of which are singletons. The J gene is TRBJ1-6, the V gene TRBV12-3 or TRBV12-4; D gene uncertain. The TCR sequence derives from a human donor in good health. Sequenced sample: CD4+ T cells from blood, cultured in vitro. CDR3 sequence: CASTSPGFPLHF. The DNA of the CDR3 is TGTGCCAGCACCTCGCCGGGGTTCCCCCTCCACTTT.